The clone carrying this TCR beta chain was picked up one time. This sample is drawn from a study of blood T cell repertoires in COVID-19. As for the study in general: The United States, Italy and Spain were the sources of the acute and convalescent COVID-19 samples. PBMCs, B-cell-depleted T cells, or T cells were the source of the cDNA or gDNA that made up the material.

This CDR3 contains 15 residues. V lost 4 bases to trimming and J lost 6 bases, with 20 bases between them. From germline, CDR1 is SGHRS and CDR2 YFSETQ. Authors' processing steps: Quantification of nucleated cells was approximated via reference gene primer amplification. Clones were read by immunoSEQ multiplex PCR, and TCRdb kept only the in-frame ones, dropping some. V and J calls and clone size are copied from that table; D and trimming were computed from the DNA. The sample carries under 250,000 clones, 75% to 85% recorded once. The chain joins TRBV5-1 to TRBJ2-7; possible D gene TRBD2, 6 bases. The receptor comes from a human donor in a cohort sampled during active COVID-19. Sample: peripheral blood. The chain's CDR3 is CASSDRRDPAGEQYF. For the CDR3, the DNA is TGCGCCAGCAGCGACCGCCGGGACCCAGCGGGCGAGCAGTACTTC.